This TCR beta chain was recovered during a study of T cells in Graves' hyperthyroidism and ophthalmopathy. Researchers took RNA transcripts and amplified the TCR beta CDR3 regions from them. TCR CDR3 underwent first-round RT-PCR with the HTBI primer set. TCRdb reprocessed the multiplex PCR reads with MiXCR, giving one entry per CDR3 protein. The sample shows about 480,000 distinct CDR3 sequences, around 14% of them seen only once. Germline CDR1 reads MGHDK; CDR2 reads SYGVNS. V dropped 8 bases and J dropped 7; count of bases not matched to a gene: 7. This CDR3 has 14 residues. This clonotype was detected only a few times.

The clonotype was recovered from a woman aged 18-30 years with Graves' hyperthyroidism. Sequencing input: blood. The chain recombines TRBV25-1 with TRBJ2-3, with TRBD2 identical over 12 bases. The CDR3 nucleotides are TGTGCCAGCGGCAGGACTAGCGGGATAAATACGCAGTATTTT. Translating it yields CASGRTSGINTQYF.